This is a list of T cell receptor beta chains from one sample in a study of T cell responses to AZD1222 COVID-19 vaccine. The assay was immunoSEQ multiplex PCR, and TCRdb's table has in-frame clones only and misses some. The sample contains 80,000 to 100,000 clones, about 89% of which appear only once. The material was peripheral blood, obtained on day 0 of AZD1222 vaccination. These receptors all come from an adult in good health. Both conserved end residues are part of each CDR3. The D gene is left open where the match is weak. The listing skips clone size in some rows; elsewhere it reads once, few, many or a size class.

.	TRBV12-3/TRBV12-4	.	TRBJ1-1	CASYWGNTEAFF	TGTGCCAGCTATTGGGGGAACACTGAAGCTTTCTTT
TRBD2	TRBV6-5	.	TRBJ2-2	CASRTSGDTGELFF	TGTGCCAGCAGGACTAGCGGGGACACCGGGGAGCTGTTTTTT
TRBD1	TRBV19	.	TRBJ1-5	CASSGTGGAGNQPQHF	TGTGCCAGTAGTGGGACAGGGGGCGCGGGCAATCAGCCCCAGCATTTT
.	TRBV9	.	TRBJ2-7	CASSASGVRSYEQYF	TGTGCCAGCAGCGCGTCCGGCGTCAGATCCTACGAGCAGTACTTC
.	TRBV29-1	few	TRBJ2-3	CSVALASYTQYF	TGCAGCGTTGCACTAGCAAGTTATACGCAGTATTTT
TRBD2	TRBV19	.	TRBJ2-5	CASSTLAGAGVETQYF	TGTGCCAGTAGTACCCTGGCGGGTGCGGGGGTTGAAACCCAGTACTTC
TRBD1	TRBV4-3	.	TRBJ2-5	CASSDRQGAGGETQYF	TGCGCCAGCAGCGACCGACAGGGGGCGGGCGGAGAGACCCAGTACTTC
.	TRBV5-1	once	TRBJ2-5	CASSLGLETETQYF	TGCGCCAGCAGCTTGGGTCTAGAGACGGAGACCCAGTACTTC
.	TRBV5-6	.	TRBJ2-7	CASSLHGTIYEQYF	TGTGCCAGCAGCCTTCATGGGACAATCTACGAGCAGTACTTC
TRBD1	TRBV7-9	.	TRBJ1-2	CASSLDRAGYGYTF	TGTGCCAGCAGCCTCGACAGGGCCGGCTATGGCTACACCTTC
.	TRBV9	.	TRBJ2-5	CASSITGTPLETQYF	TGTGCCAGCAGCATCACCGGGACTCCACTAGAGACCCAGTACTTC
.	TRBV28	.	TRBJ1-1	CASRSTNTEAFF	TGTGCCAGCAGATCAACGAACACTGAAGCTTTCTTT
.	TRBV2	.	TRBJ2-1	CASNIQGGLARNEQFF	TGTGCCAGCAATATACAGGGGGGACTAGCCCGTAATGAGCAGTTCTTC
.	TRBV7-2	.	TRBJ1-1	CASSLVQGYTEAFF	TGTGCCAGCAGCTTAGTTCAGGGGTACACTGAAGCTTTCTTT
.	TRBV7-5	.	TRBJ2-3	CVRIFGQGTDTQYF	.
TRBD1	TRBV18	.	TRBJ1-1	CASSSTGAYTEAFF	TGTGCCAGCTCATCGACAGGGGCCTACACTGAAGCTTTCTTT
.	TRBV7-2	.	TRBJ2-1	CASRQLGSEQFF	TGTGCCAGCAGACAACTAGGCAGTGAGCAGTTCTTC
.	TRBV2	.	TRBJ1-2	CASSEGDYGYTF	TGTGCCAGCAGCGAAGGTGACTATGGCTACACCTTC
.	TRBV5-4	once	TRBJ1-4	CASSFPPALSLNEKLFF	TGTGCCAGCAGCTTCCCCCCAGCACTATCATTAAATGAAAAACTGTTTTTT
TRBD1	TRBV11-1	.	TRBJ1-6	CASSAGQGAVDSPLHF	TGTGCCAGCAGCGCGGGACAGGGGGCAGTGGATTCACCCCTCCACTTT
TRBD2	TRBV7-8	once	TRBJ2-3	CASSSSGLADTQYF	TGTGCCAGCAGCTCCTCGGGACTAGCAGATACGCAGTATTTT
TRBD1	TRBV19	.	TRBJ2-1	CASSDRGRWDEQFF	TGTGCCAGTAGTGACAGGGGGCGGTGGGATGAGCAGTTCTTC
TRBD2	TRBV6-6	.	TRBJ2-2	CASSRRGLAGASFRAGELFF	TGTGCCAGCAGTCGCCGCGGACTAGCGGGGGCCTCATTCCGCGCCGGGGAGCTGTTTTTT
.	TRBV5-4	.	TRBJ1-1	CASSPRGVAEAFF	TGTGCCAGCAGCCCCCGCGGGGTGGCTGAAGCTTTCTTT
.	TRBV5-4	.	TRBJ2-7	CASSFGPLYEQYF	TGTGCCAGCAGCTTCGGCCCTCTCTACGAGCAGTACTTC
.	TRBV28	.	TRBJ1-2	CASSSSDRPYGYTF	TGTGCCAGCAGTTCCTCGGACAGACCTTATGGCTACACCTTC
TRBD1	TRBV5-1	.	TRBJ2-5	CASSQGQQETQYF	TGCGCCAGCAGCCAGGGACAGCAAGAGACCCAGTACTTC
TRBD2	TRBV6-2/TRBV6-3	.	TRBJ2-5	CASSYSIGGFLAGDQETQYF	TGTGCCAGCAGTTACTCGATTGGAGGGTTCCTAGCGGGGGACCAAGAGACCCAGTACTTC
.	TRBV7-8	.	TRBJ1-5	CASSLRRTLGDVQPQHF	TGTGCCAGCAGCTTACGGCGGACCTTAGGGGACGTTCAGCCCCAGCATTTT
TRBD1	TRBV7-9	.	TRBJ1-4	CASSMGQSNEKLFF	TGTGCCAGCAGCATGGGACAGAGTAATGAAAAACTGTTTTTT
.	TRBV10-3	.	TRBJ1-1	CAISPTGERRNTEAFF	TGTGCCATCAGCCCCACAGGAGAGAGAAGGAACACTGAAGCTTTCTTT
.	TRBV7-5	.	TRBJ2-3	CVRSPQAAGLRSTDTQYF	TGTGTCAGAAGCCCCCAGGCTGCTGGGCTACGAAGCACAGATACGCAGTATTTT
.	TRBV7-2	.	TRBJ2-7	CASSLAGTSAYEQYF	TGTGCCAGCAGCTTAGCCGGGACATCCGCCTACGAGCAGTACTTC